This T cell receptor beta chain is drawn from a study of T cell responses to AZD1222 COVID-19 vaccine. In the study overall: Researchers grouped second doses given at about 4 or about 12 weeks into one pool. Whole-study findings and limits: After the peak T cell response, and only then, were repertoires sampled. The study found Spike-specific TCR breadth and depth rose after two AZD1222 doses.

CDR3 length: 17 amino acids. V was clipped by 3 bases and J by 1 base, with 19 bases between them. Looked up from germline, CDR1 is LGHDT and CDR2 is YNNKEL (reference sequence). Profiled with immunoSEQ multiplex PCR; TCRdb holds only in-frame clones, not every one. The sample yields under 200,000 clones, over 80% seen once. This clone has a single count. The antigen is not known. The material sequenced was peripheral blood, taken on day 0 of AZD1222 vaccination. The receptor was isolated from an adult in good health. This chain uses TRBV3-1 (or the pseudogene TRBV3-2) with TRBJ2-7, with D possibly being TRBD1 or TRBD2 (5 bases each). CDR3: CASSQKNLGDESYEQYF. The CDR3 DNA reads TGTGCCAGCAGCCAGAAGAATTTGGGGGACGAGTCCTACGAGCAGTACTTC.